This passage covers 21 T cell receptor beta chains from one sample sequenced in a study of cytomegalovirus exposure and HLA in healthy donors. Only in-frame clones appear in the TCRdb table, and some are missing; sequencing was by immunoSEQ multiplex PCR. The sample has about 74,000 clones; nearly 95% are singletons. Input material: PBMCs. Every receptor here comes from a man younger than 30 in good health and CMV-seropositive.

The chain links TRBV18 to TRBJ2-5, with 10 bases lining up with TRBD2. Germline V gives CDR1 KGHSH, CDR2 LQKENI. CDR3 length: 16 amino acids. J lost 3 bases, V lost 1 base, and 5 bases had no gene match. The CDR3 DNA reads TGTGCCAGCTCACCACGGCAACTAGCGGGAAAAGAGACCCAGTACTTC. Amino acid sequence: CASSPRQLAGKETQYF.

The chain links TRBV18 to TRBJ2-1; 8 bases agree with TRBD1. V was pared by 4 bases and J by 1 base, with 3 bases of the junction left unmatched. Germline V CDR1 and CDR2: KGHSH, LQKENI. The CDR3 loop spans 15 amino acids. The CDR3 DNA follows: TGTGCCAGCTCACGGGGACAGGTTTCCTACAATGAGCAGTTCTTC. As protein: CASSRGQVSYNEQFF.

The rearrangement uses TRBV7-9 and TRBJ1-4; maybe TRBD1 (5 bases). Germline-derived CDR1 and CDR2 are SEHNR and FQNEAQ (reference sequence). Trimming cost V 4 bases and J 8 bases, with 14 bases left between them. This CDR3 is 14 amino acids long. The CDR3 loop is CASSSRSGSEKLFF. Here the CDR3 DNA reads TGTGCCAGCAGCTCCCGATCAGGGTCGGAAAAACTGTTTTTT.

This chain uses TRBV5-1 with TRBJ2-5; TRBD1 might be the D (5 bases). Germline CDR1 SGHRS, CDR2 YFSETQ. This CDR3 region has 14 residues. Trimming left V 0 bases short and J 2 bases short, with 8 bases between. The DNA of the CDR3 is TGCGCCAGCAGCTTGGCGGCAGGGCAAGAGACCCAGTACTTC. Translation gives CASSLAAGQETQYF.

The chain uses TRBV18 and TRBJ1-1; TRBD1 might be the D (6 bases). The CDR3 is 13 residues long. Trimming pared 9 bases from V and 1 base from J, leaving 12 bases between. CDR1 and CDR2 (germline): KGHSH, LQKENI. The CDR3 reads CASSTGKNTEAFF. The DNA of the CDR3 is TGTGCCAGTTCCACAGGGAAGAACACTGAAGCTTTCTTT.

V gene TRBV28 combines with J gene TRBJ1-1, with a weak D call TRBD1 (6 bases). Germline CDR1 MDHEN, CDR2 SYDVKM. This CDR3 region has 14 residues. V shed 4 bases and J shed 7 bases, with 16 bases lying between them. The chain's CDR3 is CASSSRGLWGEAFF. The CDR3, as DNA: TGTGCCAGCAGTTCAAGGGGGTTGTGGGGTGAAGCTTTCTTT.

The chain is built from TRBV11-3 and TRBJ1-3; maybe TRBD1 (5 bases). This CDR3 spans 19 amino acids. The V gene's germline CDR1 is SGHNT and CDR2 YENEEA. V was cut by 4 bases and J by 0 bases, with 22 bases left in between. DNA for the CDR3: TGTGCCAGCAGCTCTCAGGGTTATATAACACCGAGCTCTGGAAACACCATATATTTT. It specifies CASSSQGYITPSSGNTIYF.

This chain uses TRBV13 with TRBJ2-7, with 9 bases identical to TRBD2. CDR3 size: 17 residues. Germline V CDR1 and CDR2: PRHDT, FYEKMQ (reference sequence). With 5 bases clipped from V and 0 bases from J, the junction kept 11 bases outside the gene matches. The CDR3 DNA reads as TGTGCCAGCAGCCAGACATTAGGACTAGCGCTCTCCTACGAGCAGTACTTC. Amino acids: CASSQTLGLALSYEQYF. Based on the CDR3 plus reference TRBV13 and TRBJ2-7, the full variable domain is AAGVIQSPRHLIKEKRETATLKCYPIPRHDTVYWYQQGPGQDPQFLISFYEKMQSDKGSIPDRFSAQQFSDYHSELNMSSLELGDSALYFCASSQTLGLALSYEQYFGPGTRLTVT.

V and J are TRBV11-3 and TRBJ2-1, with 7 nucleotides matching TRBD1. The V and J ends lost 5 bases and 0 bases, in that order; junction bases with no gene match: 10. CDR1 and CDR2 (germline): SGHNT, YENEEA. The CDR3 covers 17 residues. The CDR3 here is CASSARQGLSSYNEQFF. The CDR3 DNA reads TGTGCCAGCAGCGCCCGACAGGGTTTAAGCTCCTACAATGAGCAGTTCTTC.

The chain combines TRBV4-1 with TRBJ2-4; perhaps TRBD1 as D (5 bases). The CDR3 consists of 16 residues. Trimming left V 3 bases short and J 3 bases short, with 15 bases between. The germline CDR1 and CDR2 sequences are MGHRA and YSYEKL. CDR3 coding DNA: TGCGCCAGCAGCCATGGAACAGGCGAACGCAAAAACATTCAGTACTTC. Residues: CASSHGTGERKNIQYF.

The rearrangement uses TRBV5-4 and TRBJ2-5, with 12 positions matching TRBD2. The V and J ends lost 3 bases and 2 bases, in that order; junction bases with no gene match: 5. The CDR3 is 16 residues long. Germline loops: CDR1 SGHNT, CDR2 YYREEE (reference sequence). The CDR3 sequence: CASSSGLAGLQETQYF. CDR3 in DNA: TGTGCCAGCAGCTCAGGACTAGCGGGGCTTCAAGAGACCCAGTACTTC.

This chain connects TRBV6-1 to TRBJ2-2, with 10 bases aligning to TRBD1. Germline V gives CDR1 MNHNS, CDR2 SASEGT. The CDR3 has 15 amino acids. The V gene end was trimmed by 8 bases and the J gene end by 4 bases; junction bases not matched to a gene: 7. CDR3 sequence: CASWGQGYSTGELFF. Written as DNA, the CDR3 is TGTGCCAGCTGGGGACAGGGGTATAGCACCGGGGAGCTGTTTTTT.

The chain uses TRBV18 and TRBJ1-1; 7 bases align to TRBD1. The V gene's germline CDR1 is KGHSH and CDR2 LQKENI. The CDR3 totals 15 residues. J gave up 4 bases and V 5 bases, and 10 bases lay outside the gene matches. In nucleotides, the CDR3 is TGTGCCAGCTCAAGTCAAGACAGGGCTATCACTGAAGCTTTCTTT. The encoded protein is CASSSQDRAITEAFF.

The V and J genes are TRBV7-2 and TRBJ2-1; 8 bases fit TRBD1. V lost 1 base, J lost 6 bases, and 2 bases stayed unmatched. Germline V gene lookup returns CDR1 SGHTA and CDR2 FQGNSA. The CDR3 has 14 residues. For the CDR3, the DNA is TGTGCCAGCAGCTTAGACAGGGGGGCCAATGAGCAGTTCTTC. It specifies CASSLDRGANEQFF. Looking up the rest from reference TRBV7-2 and TRBJ2-1 gives the full variable domain: GAGVSQSPSNKVTEKGKDVELRCDPISGHTALYWYRQSLGQGLEFLIYFQGNSAPDKSGLPSDRFSAERTGGSVSTLTIQRTQQEDSAVYLCASSLDRGANEQFFGPGTRLTVL.

This clone was recorded only once. The genes are TRBV5-1 and TRBJ2-7; 10 nucleotides match TRBD2. The germline V gene encodes CDR1 SGHRS and CDR2 YFSETQ. V lost 4 bases to trimming and J lost 2 bases; unmatched junction nucleotides: 27. This CDR3 contains 22 residues. The DNA of the CDR3 is TGCGCCAGCAGCCCGGTGGGGGGGGGCGGGACTAGCGCAATATCGAGCACCTACGAGCAGTACTTC. Translated: CASSPVGGGGTSAISSTYEQYF.

The chain employs TRBV6-1 and TRBJ2-2, with D perhaps matching TRBD2 (6 bases). The length of the CDR3 is 15 residues. Trimming cost V 2 bases and J 8 bases, with 15 bases left between them. Germline assignment: CDR1 MNHNS and CDR2 SASEGT. This CDR3 is CASSERRDLRGELFF. CDR3 bases: TGTGCCAGCAGTGAAAGGAGGGACTTACGGGGGGAGCTGTTTTTT.

The chain has TRBV9 and TRBJ1-5, with unresolved D. The CDR3 is made up of 15 amino acids. The germline CDR1 and CDR2 sequences are SGDLS and YYNGEE. Trimming cost V 5 bases and J 0 bases, with 12 bases left between them. CDR3 nucleotides: TGTGCCAGCAGTACCGACGGGGATAGCAATCAGCCCCAGCATTTT. The encoded protein is CASSTDGDSNQPQHF.

The V and J genes are TRBV5-4 and TRBJ2-1; 8 bases match TRBD1. The CDR3 has 12 residues. CDR1 and CDR2 from the germline V gene are SGHNT and YYREEE (reference sequence). Trimming at V came to 7 bases and at J to 6 bases, leaving 3 bases not matched to a gene. CDR3 in amino acids: CASQGQVNEQFF. The CDR3 bases are TGTGCCAGCCAGGGACAGGTCAATGAGCAGTTCTTC.

This chain connects TRBV5-1 to TRBJ2-7; 13 positions agree with TRBD2. The junction had 0 bases not matched to a gene; V was cut back by 0 bases and J by 3 bases. Germline assignment: CDR1 SGHRS and CDR2 YFSETQ. The CDR3 totals 15 residues. The CDR3: CASSLGLAGGYEQYF. The CDR3 coding sequence is TGCGCCAGCAGCTTGGGACTAGCGGGAGGCTACGAGCAGTACTTC.

The chain links TRBV28 to TRBJ2-6; 7 bases line up with TRBD1. The CDR3 is 18 residues long. The germline V gene has CDR1 MDHEN and CDR2 SYDVKM. After removal of 8 bases from V and 0 bases from J, the junction contained 13 bases not matched to a gene. Here the CDR3 reads CASHIGTAKDSGANVLTF. CDR3 sequence (DNA): TGTGCCAGCCATATCGGGACAGCCAAGGACTCTGGGGCCAACGTCCTGACTTTC. Together with reference TRBV28 and TRBJ2-6, the CDR3 gives the full variable domain: DVKVTQSSRYLVKRTGEKVFLECVQDMDHENMFWYRQDPGLGLRLIYFSYDVKMKEKGDIPEGYSVSREKKERFSLILESASTNQTSMYLCASHIGTAKDSGANVLTFGAGSRLTVL.

Only one count was recorded for this clone. This chain links TRBV5-1 with TRBJ2-3; tentatively, D is TRBD1 (5 bases). The CDR3 loop spans 14 amino acids. V shed 6 bases and J shed 5 bases, with 16 bases lying between them. Germline values: CDR1 SGHRS, CDR2 YFSETQ. The CDR3: CASIPDNVKDTQYF. The CDR3 bases are TGCGCCAGCATCCCGGACAATGTAAAAGATACGCAGTATTTT. The full variable domain, in which reference TRBV5-1 and TRBJ2-3 provide the parts outside the CDR3, is KAGVTQTPRYLIKTRGQQVTLSCSPISGHRSVSWYQQTPGQGLQFLFEYFSETQRNKGNFPGRFSGRQFSNSRSEMNVSTLELGDSALYLCASIPDNVKDTQYFGPGTRLTVL.